This T cell receptor (beta chain) is drawn from a study of identical twins. A universal primer site was added by template switching, and unique molecular identifiers were carried by the cDNA. One entry per CDR3 protein, called by TCRdb with MiXCR from the 5' RACE reads. The table shows around 95,000 distinct CDR3 sequences, with 5.9% occurring only once. Findings and caveats of the study: For out-of-frame alpha sequences shared by twins, low generation probability was in excess. There were fewer insertions in abundant cord blood beta clonotypes, but memory repertoires showed no such pattern. In zero-insertion analyses, partial confounding could arise from invariant MAIT and iNKT cells.

This clonotype has a count of ten or more. What it binds is unknown. Germline V lookup: CDR1 PRHDT, CDR2 FYEKMQ (reference sequence). This CDR3 spans 18 amino acids. The V and J ends lost 3 bases and 0 bases respectively, with 18 bases between them. Sequenced input: memory T cells sorted from blood. The V call is TRBV13, the J call TRBJ2-1; TRBD1 or TRBD2 may be the D gene (6 bases each). The TCR sequence derives from a woman in her forties or fifties in good health. The CDR3 protein is CASSFSTRGSSSYNEQFF. CDR3 DNA sequence: TGTGCCAGCAGCTTTTCGACTAGGGGGTCTAGCTCCTACAATGAGCAGTTCTTC. The full variable domain, rest sourced from reference TRBV13 and TRBJ2-1, is AAGVIQSPRHLIKEKRETATLKCYPIPRHDTVYWYQQGPGQDPQFLISFYEKMQSDKGSIPDRFSAQQFSDYHSELNMSSLELGDSALYFCASSFSTRGSSSYNEQFFGPGTRLTVL.